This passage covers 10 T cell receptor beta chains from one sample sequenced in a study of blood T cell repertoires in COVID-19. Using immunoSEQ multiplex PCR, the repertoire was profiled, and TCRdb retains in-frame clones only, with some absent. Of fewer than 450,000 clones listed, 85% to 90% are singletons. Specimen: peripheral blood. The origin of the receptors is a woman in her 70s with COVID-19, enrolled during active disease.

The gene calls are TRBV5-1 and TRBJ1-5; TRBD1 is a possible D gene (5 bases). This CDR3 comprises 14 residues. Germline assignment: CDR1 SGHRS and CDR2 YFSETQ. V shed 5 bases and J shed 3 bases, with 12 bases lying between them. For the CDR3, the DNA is TGCGCCAGCAGGGCGGGACCGGTCAATCAGCCCCAGCATTTT. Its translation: CASRAGPVNQPQHF.

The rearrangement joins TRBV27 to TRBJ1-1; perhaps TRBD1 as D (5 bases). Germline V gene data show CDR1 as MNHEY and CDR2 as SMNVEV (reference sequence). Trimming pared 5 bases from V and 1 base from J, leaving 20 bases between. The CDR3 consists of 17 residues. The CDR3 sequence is CASSPPFWGGRNTEAFF. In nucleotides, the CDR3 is TGTGCCAGCAGTCCCCCGTTCTGGGGGGGGAGGAACACTGAAGCTTTCTTT.

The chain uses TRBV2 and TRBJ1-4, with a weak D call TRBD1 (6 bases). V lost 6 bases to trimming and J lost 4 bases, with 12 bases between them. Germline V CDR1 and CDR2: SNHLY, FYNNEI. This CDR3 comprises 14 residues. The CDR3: CASRPTGFNEKLFF. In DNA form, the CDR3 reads TGTGCCAGCAGACCTACAGGGTTTAATGAAAAACTGTTTTTT. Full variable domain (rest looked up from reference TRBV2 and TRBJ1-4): EPEVTQTPSHQVTQMGQEVILRCVPISNHLYFYWYRQILGQKVEFLVSFYNNEISEKSEIFDDQFSVERPDGSNFTLKIRSTKLEDSAMYFCASRPTGFNEKLFFGSGTQLSVL.

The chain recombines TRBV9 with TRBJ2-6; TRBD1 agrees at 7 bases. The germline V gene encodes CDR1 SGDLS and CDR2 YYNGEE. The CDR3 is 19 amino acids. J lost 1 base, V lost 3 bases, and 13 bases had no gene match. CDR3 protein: CASSAVARGLKSGANVLTF. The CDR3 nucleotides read TGTGCCAGCAGCGCAGTAGCGAGGGGGCTGAAGTCTGGGGCCAACGTCCTGACTTTC. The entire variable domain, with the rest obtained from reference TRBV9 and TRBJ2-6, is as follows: DSGVTQTPKHLITATGQRVTLRCSPRSGDLSVYWYQQSLDQGLQFLIQYYNGEERAKGNILERFSAQQFPDLHSELNLSSLELGDSALYFCASSAVARGLKSGANVLTFGAGSRLTVL.

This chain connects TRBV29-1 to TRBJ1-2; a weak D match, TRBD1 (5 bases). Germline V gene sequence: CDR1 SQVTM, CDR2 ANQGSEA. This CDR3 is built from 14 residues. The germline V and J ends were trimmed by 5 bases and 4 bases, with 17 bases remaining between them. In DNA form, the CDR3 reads TGCAGCGTTTCTCTCCAAGGGGCCAGCTATGGCTACACCTTC. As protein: CSVSLQGASYGYTF.

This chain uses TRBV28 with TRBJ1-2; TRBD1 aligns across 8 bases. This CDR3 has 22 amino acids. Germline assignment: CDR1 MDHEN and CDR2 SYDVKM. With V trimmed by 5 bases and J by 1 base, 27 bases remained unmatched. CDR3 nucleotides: TGTGCCAGCAGTCACTCCCCTTTGGCCAGGGGGCTAATTGTACGACTTAACTATGGCTACACCTTC. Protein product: CASSHSPLARGLIVRLNYGYTF.

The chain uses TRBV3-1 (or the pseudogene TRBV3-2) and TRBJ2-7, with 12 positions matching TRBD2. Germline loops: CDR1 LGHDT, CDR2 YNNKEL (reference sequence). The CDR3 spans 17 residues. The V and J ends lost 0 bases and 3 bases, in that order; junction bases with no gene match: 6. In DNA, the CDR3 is TGTGCCAGCAGCCAAGACCGACTAGCGGGGGCCTACTACGAGCAGTACTTC. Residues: CASSQDRLAGAYYEQYF.

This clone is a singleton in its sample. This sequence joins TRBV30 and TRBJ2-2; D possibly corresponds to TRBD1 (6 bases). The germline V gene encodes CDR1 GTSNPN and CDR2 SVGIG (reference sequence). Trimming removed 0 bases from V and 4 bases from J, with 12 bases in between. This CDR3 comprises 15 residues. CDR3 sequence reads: CAWSVTRGGTGELFF. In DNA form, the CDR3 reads TGTGCCTGGAGTGTAACCAGGGGTGGCACCGGGGAGCTGTTTTTT.

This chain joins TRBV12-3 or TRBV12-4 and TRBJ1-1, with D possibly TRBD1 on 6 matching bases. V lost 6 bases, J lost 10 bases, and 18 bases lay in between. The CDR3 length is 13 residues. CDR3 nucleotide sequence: TGTGCCAGCAGCCTGAATCTACAACAGGGAGCTTTCTTT. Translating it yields CASSLNLQQGAFF.

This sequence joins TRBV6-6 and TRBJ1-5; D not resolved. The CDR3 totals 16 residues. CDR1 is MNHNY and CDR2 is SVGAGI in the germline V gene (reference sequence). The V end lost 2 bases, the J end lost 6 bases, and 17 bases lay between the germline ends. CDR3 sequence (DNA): TGTGCCAGCAGTTACCAGGCACGTTCTAAAGGTCAGCCCCAGCATTTT. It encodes CASSYQARSKGQPQHF.